A selection of T cell receptor beta chains follows, all from one sample in a study of vaccination effects on CD4 cells after COVID-19. Repertoires were generated with immunoSEQ multiplex PCR, while TCRdb's copy carries only in-frame clones and drops some. Among around 25,000 clones, around 75% were seen once, and the ten largest hold 10% to 13%. These TCRs' antigens remain unknown. Sequenced here: CD4+ T cells from PBMCs cultured with HCoV-NL63 spike peptides, sampled before COVID-19 vaccination. The receptors stem from a human donor who received a COVID-19 vaccine. Each CDR3 is given with its conserved first and last residue. The order of the fields is V gene, CDR3 protein.

TRBV19	CASSQGIYNSPLHF
TRBV3-1/TRBV3-2	CASSQEPRLAGDVDF
TRBV25-1	CASRAAGGATEAFF
TRBV24-1	CATSDFLAGGTDTQYF
TRBV2	CASSPGQSNYGYTF
TRBV7-9	CASSPQGARTEAFF
TRBV6-4	CASSAGTSAGELFF
TRBV5-1	CASSLEPGLAYGYTF
TRBV3-1/TRBV3-2	CASSQSTLDTEAFF
TRBV19	CASSIVATGDYEQYF
TRBV14	CASSHGGGPRTGELFF
TRBV13	CASSTRLAGTSGSKVGDEQFF
TRBV6-4	CASSDSDRGGYTF
TRBV29-1	CSVSGIQRETQYF
TRBV25-1	CASSDSPWDRGDEQFF
TRBV7-9	CASSLGGRGTYQPQHF
TRBV2	CASSERAGGLADTQYF
TRBV5-1	CASSGAGPTQETQYF
TRBV10-1	CASRLTSGDAQETQYF
TRBV10-3	CAISESISGDIGELFF
TRBV5-8	CASSLTMRNIQYF
TRBV6-5	CASRDSQPLDTQYF
TRBV6-5	CASSYGSVANEQFF
TRBV5-4	CASSLAPTGGDTQYF
TRBV2	CASSRENSYEQYF
TRBV7-8	CASSLQGSISGNTIYF
TRBV12-3/TRBV12-4	CASTNLNEQFF
TRBV4-1	CASSQVAGPVKAFF
TRBV10-3	CAISEAGGDTNTGELFF
TRBV11-3	CASSSQFGRGSGELFF
TRBV5-1	CASSSGQNTGELFF
TRBV3-1/TRBV3-2	CASSQLNTIYF
TRBV19	CASSDRGRGNQPQHF
TRBV4-2	CASSLPRVPISGNTIYF
TRBV2	CASSPRTSGGDTQYF
TRBV7-9	CASSLAGGIQPQHF
TRBV6-5	CASAQQGYTEAFF
TRBV20-1	CSASLAGSQETQYF
TRBV19	CASKAATDTQYF
TRBV2	CASSERGLSYGYTF
TRBV5-6	CASSYLRSMNTEAFF
TRBV5-1	CASSADYEQYF
TRBV3-1/TRBV3-2	CASGYTRGADSGQYF
TRBV18	CASSPPGQSLYEQYF
TRBV2	CASSSRTVPEAFF
TRBV6-4	CASRKSPGDEQFF
TRBV5-8	CASSFEGYGYTF
TRBV5-4	CASSLQGGQGLYGYTF
TRBV2	CASSEVAGTGPYEQYF
TRBV2	CASSEGPEHGYTF
TRBV3-1/TRBV3-2	CASSQDRLAGQETQYF
TRBV19	CASSRQGQGSHEQYF
TRBV29-1	CSVEDRENYGYTF
TRBV7-9	CASSLASGRETQYF
TRBV11-2	CASSLDGLAGTDTQYF
TRBV6-2/TRBV6-3	CASSYPGGNTIYF